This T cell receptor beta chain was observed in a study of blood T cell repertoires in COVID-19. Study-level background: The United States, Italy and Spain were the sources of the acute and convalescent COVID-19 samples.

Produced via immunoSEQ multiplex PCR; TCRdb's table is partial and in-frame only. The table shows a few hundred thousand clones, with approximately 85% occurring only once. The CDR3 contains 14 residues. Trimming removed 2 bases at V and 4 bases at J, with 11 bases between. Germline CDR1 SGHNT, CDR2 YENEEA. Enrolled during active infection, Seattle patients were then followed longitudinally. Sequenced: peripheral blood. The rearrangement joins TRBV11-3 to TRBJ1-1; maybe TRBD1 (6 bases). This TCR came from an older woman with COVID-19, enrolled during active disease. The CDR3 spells CASSLYYRATEAFF. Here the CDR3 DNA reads TGTGCCAGCAGCTTATACTACAGGGCCACTGAAGCTTTCTTT.